This TCR beta chain was obtained from a study of shared clonotypes between healthy human individuals. Overall study results and limits: The sole specimen, blood, was sampled, and tissue repertoires likely differ.

Only a few counts were recorded for this clone. Its specificity is unknown. Assay used: immunoSEQ multiplex PCR; TCRdb lists only in-frame clones, some missing. The sample carries about 2.4 million clones, approximately 90% recorded once. V shed 6 bases and J shed 8 bases, with 4 bases lying between them. Germline values: CDR1 MNHNS, CDR2 SASEGT. This CDR3 spans 9 amino acids. Investigators divided CD4+ cells into CD45RA+ naive and CD45RA-negative memory subsets. The material sequenced was naive CD4+ T cells sorted from blood. Noted subset: CD45RA+ positively selected. The gene calls are TRBV6-1 and TRBJ1-2; D is unclear. This TCR was sampled from a man between 18 and 35 years old in good health. For the CDR3, the DNA is TGTGCCAGCAGGGAGGGCTACACCTTC. Its translation: CASREGYTF.